This T cell receptor beta chain derives from a study of cytomegalovirus exposure and HLA in healthy donors (dated by TCRdb to the late 2010s). Regarding the study in general: According to an earlier analysis of 587 of the donors, roughly 180 million T cells yielded 90 million to 140 million unique TCR beta sequences and approximately 300 Gb of sequence data. Across around 400 genotyped donors of the cohort, an average of 235,054 unique TCR beta nucleotide sequences per donor were sequenced, and roughly 17% of those sequences were non-productive. Because of strong linkage in the cohort, 5 or 6 DR-DQ haplotypes were treated as single units for association and clustering. About 300 gigabases of sequencing data and tens of millions of unique TCR sequences were included in an early release covering around 650 HLA-typed donors. Genome-wide SNP genotypes for about 65% of the roughly 670 donors were used in a later genetic analysis, which treated that subset as a discovery cohort. All discovery cohort repertoires had been generated on a single sequencing platform. Typing coverage differed by locus: A, B, C, DRB1 and DQB1 were typed in about 620-640 donors, DQA1 in 500 to 550, DPA1 in around 600, and DPB1 in around 490. A separate validation cohort of 100 to 150 different subjects was used in addition to the roughly 720-subject first cohort. Alongside the repertoire data, information on donor age, sex, ethnicity and CMV serostatus was compiled. An earlier analysis of around 540 of the donors applied high-throughput TCR beta sequencing to assess whether each TCR beta V gene segment acted as functional or pseudogenic. A later analysis re-analyzed previously published TCR beta repertoires from 600 to 850 donors and added high-resolution HLA genotyping to study TCR occurrence patterns. The study aimed to test whether signatures of past pathogen exposure could be identified by cataloging public T cell receptors. In the later analysis, no new phenotypic data were used to find candidate immune exposures; instead, reliance was placed on TCR beta sequences and their occurrence across donors. The study used immunosequencing to profile the T cell repertoires of around 600 subjects and linked those repertoires to cytomegalovirus serostatus. High-throughput TCR immunosequencing, statistical association of individual TCRs with disease status, and machine learning were combined to predict cytomegalovirus infection status. HLA typing covered class I and class II loci at four-digit resolution. Of the roughly 410 genotyped donors, approximately 81% were placed in the genetic ancestry cluster associated with self-reported Caucasian donors. Study-wide conclusions, independent of this receptor: The 87-base-pair reads could not distinguish some IMGT-functional V segments, including TRBV6-2 and TRBV6-3, so those segments were excluded. Compared with equally common non-associated chains, HLA-associated TCR beta chains in a later analysis were more clonally expanded and had lower generation probabilities. The only immune exposure information available for the cohort was CMV serostatus. The authors suggested that the approach could potentially be generalized to other disease states and immunological phenotypes. In an earlier analysis of 587 of the donors, most TCR beta V segments were observed in productive rearrangements about 87% or about 30% of the time, broadly matching IMGT annotations. V-gene and J-gene trimming of TCR beta chains was associated with a missense DCLRE1C variant in a later genetic analysis, and the association was replicated in an independent cohort. Cytomegalovirus status was reported to be diagnosed by the classifier with high specificity and sensitivity in both the original and validation cohorts. In a later analysis, most CMV-associated TCR beta chains were found to appear HLA-restricted, with HLA associations seemingly driven largely by CMV exposure. A further reported finding was that TCR beta sequences accurately predicted the HLA-A and HLA-B alleles for most subjects in the first cohort. The sequencing pipeline was judged likely to have produced a cluster of highly shared sequence variants as a technical artifact. Across donors, most TCR sequences were observed very rarely, whereas some public TCRs were present in many individuals. In vitro tests confirmed that three of the cytomegalovirus-associated TCR beta chains recognize cytomegalovirus antigens. A later analysis associated 16,951 TCR beta sequences with specific HLA alleles at a false discovery rate of 0.05. The cohort was sequenced for TCR beta chains only, and without alpha or paired-chain data the features that could be detected were limited. In the study, some 160 TCR beta chains were listed as associated with cytomegalovirus. Linkage disequilibrium might explain the correlated functional status among segregating V segments, but an unknown experimental factor could not be ruled out. Roughly uniform sequencing depth across donors was assumed in presence/absence analyses, although this assumption may not hold. Because some donors lacked HLA typing at each locus, the association tests relied only on the typed subset. According to a later genetic analysis, donors in an Asian-associated ancestry cluster had fewer N-insertions in productive TCRs than the approximately 610-donor mean. In a later analysis, the rate of TCR association differed among HLA loci, with DRB1 alleles having the most associated TCRs and HLA-C alleles having the fewest. About 17 rarely observed V segments, including chromosome 9 orphons, were excluded from the earlier analysis of almost 600 of the donors because counts were too low. In a later analysis, several top co-occurrence clusters were reported to appear linked to parvovirus B19, influenza, CMV and Epstein-Barr virus. Strong co-occurrence of HLA alleles, especially DR and DQ, made assigning TCR associations to individual alleles difficult.

Comments on this clone: What this receptor recognizes is not known.

The cohort was made up of approximately 670 healthy bone marrow donors. All cohort members were sampled while nominally healthy, although unrecorded immune exposures were likely present. The donor was CMV seropositive and belonged to the group of more than 250 seropositive cohort members. Each donor provided a peripheral blood sample, and peripheral blood mononuclear cells were used for TCR beta sequencing. Genomic DNA extraction from the blood cell samples was performed with the Qiagen DNeasy Blood Extraction Kit. The CDR3, from cysteine to phenylalanine, totals 14 residues. Only CDR3 DNA is held: 42 bases, read in frame from base 1. V is trimmed back by 7 bases and J by 7 bases, and the junction contains 9 bases that no gene match accounts for. CDR1 and CDR2, looked up from the germline V gene, are SQVTM and ANQGSEA. Library prep was done by the immunoSEQ multiplex PCR assay. For the multiplex PCR, a mixture combining 60 forward primers for TCR Vbeta segments and 13 reverse primers for TCR Jbeta segments was used. A multiplex PCR assay on genomic DNA amplified the CDR3 region of rearranged TCR beta genes. On the Illumina HiSeq System, the amplified TCR beta libraries were sequenced as 87-base-pair reads. For the original study's pipeline: Across the 500 to 700 repertoires, a later analysis counted tens of millions of unique TCR beta chains, roughly 11 million of which were shared by at least two donors. Raw reads were error-corrected and collapsed into unique sequences with a nearest-neighbor algorithm that merged closely related sequences to remove PCR and sequencing errors. CDR3 sequences were aligned to IMGT reference sequences to assign V, D and J gene segments. Each retained sequence needed at least a six-nucleotide match to both a V gene segment and a J gene segment. Rearrangements were classified as productive when the CDR3 lacked stop codons and remained in frame with V and J, and all other rearrangements were classified as non-productive. CDR3 was defined according to IMGT convention as the region running from the second conserved V-encoded cysteine to the conserved J-encoded phenylalanine. In an earlier analysis of more than 550 of the donors, sequences lacking an unambiguous match to a single V gene segment were excluded. In an earlier analysis of approximately 590 of the donors, a V segment was called functional when productive rearrangements were above 56.7%, and segregating when the standard deviation between donors exceeded 5%. A statistical classification framework was built to diagnose cytomegalovirus status from the catalog of TCR beta chain sequences. In a later analysis, V and J genes were assigned by comparing TCR nucleotide sequences against IMGT/GENE-DB human TR gene sequences. Using the TCRdist pipeline, a later analysis assigned CDR3 sequences along with most-parsimonious VDJ recombination scenarios. In a later analysis, each TCR beta chain was defined by its CDR3 amino acid sequence together with its V-gene family, and reads without a unique V-gene family were excluded. A later analysis removed 450 to 600 highly shared, low-generation-probability nucleotide sequences to deal with suspected cross-contamination and a sequencing artifact. In a later analysis, a clonal expansion index for each public chain was calculated from normalized within-repertoire ranks of inferred template counts. A later analysis computed generation probabilities with a VDJ recombination model fitted to out-of-frame rearrangements, and checked the results against IGoR. A later analysis scored TCR-TCR, TCR-HLA and TCR-CMV co-occurrence with hypergeometric tests, applying a repertoire-size bias correction to TCR pairs. In a later analysis, false discovery rates were estimated by permuting HLA or CMV assignments 20 times. In a later analysis, co-occurring TCRs were grouped using DBSCAN, with TCRdist sequence similarity added in when clustering inside HLA-allele-positive subsets. Repertoires with fewer than 30,000 or more than 120,000 public chains were left out of co-occurrence clustering, as were a handful of repertoires with anomalous nucleotide sharing. TCRdb mirrors the immuneACCESS table, restricted to in-frame sequences. Some clones are absent from its copies; in checked studies, under half trace to an unresolved V gene, and the reason for the others is unknown. V, J and clone size were drawn from that table, and D and trimming were deduced from the DNA. The sample's clone listing holds around 200,000 clones. The top ten clones comprise approximately 0.82% of the sample.

The chain is made from TRBV29-1 and TRBJ2-1, with 11 junctional bases fitting TRBD2. This clonotype was sampled from a young woman in good health and CMV-seropositive. Sequenced material: PBMCs. Read as DNA, the sequence is TGCAGCGCTGTAGCGGGGGGGCCGGGTAATGAGCAGTTCTTC. Its product reads: CSAVAGGPGNEQFF.